The clone carrying this T cell receptor beta chain was counted between two and nine times. Additional DNA sequences in this sample encode the identical CDR3. The data derive from a study of metastatic and nonmetastatic thyroid tumors. The V end lost 5 bases, the J end lost 2 bases, and 14 bases lay between the germline ends. The CDR3 extends over 15 amino acids. Germline V gene sequence: CDR1 MDHEN, CDR2 SYDVKM. Before thyroid surgery, none of the patients had received any treatment. Using MiXCR, TCRdb re-called clones from the PCR reads. The sample has roughly 93,000 clones, 12% seen once; the top ten hold around 11%.

This chain links TRBV28 with TRBJ2-3, with D unresolved. The sample consisted of blood. The origin of this receptor is a female donor with papillary thyroid cancer or a benign thyroid nodule (not recorded which). Some clones in this sample may be carry-over from other donors' samples. The CDR3 here is CASSPRFLLTDTQYF. DNA of the CDR3: TGTGCCAGCAGTCCCCGTTTTCTTCTCACAGATACGCAGTATTTT.